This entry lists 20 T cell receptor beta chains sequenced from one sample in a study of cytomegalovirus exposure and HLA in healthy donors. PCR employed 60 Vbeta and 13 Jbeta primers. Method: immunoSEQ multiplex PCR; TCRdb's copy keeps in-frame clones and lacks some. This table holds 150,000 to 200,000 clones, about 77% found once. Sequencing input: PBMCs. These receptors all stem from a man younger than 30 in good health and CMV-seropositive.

The CDR3 bases are TGTGCCAGCAGCTTGTATGAGACAACTAATGAAAAACTGTTTTTT. It encodes CASSLYETTNEKLFF. The V gene is TRBV5-6, the J gene TRBJ1-4; D is unclear. The V end was cut by 1 base, the J end by 0 bases, with 7 bases between. CDR3 size: 15 residues. The germline CDR1 and CDR2 sequences are SGHDT and YYEEEE.

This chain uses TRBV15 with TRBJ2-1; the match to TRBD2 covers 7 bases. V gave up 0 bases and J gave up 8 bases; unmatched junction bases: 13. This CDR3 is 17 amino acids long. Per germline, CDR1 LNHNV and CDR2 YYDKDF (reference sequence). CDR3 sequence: CATSRDRLVGGIDEQFF. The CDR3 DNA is TGTGCCACCAGCAGAGATCGCCTAGTGGGGGGGATAGATGAGCAGTTCTTC.

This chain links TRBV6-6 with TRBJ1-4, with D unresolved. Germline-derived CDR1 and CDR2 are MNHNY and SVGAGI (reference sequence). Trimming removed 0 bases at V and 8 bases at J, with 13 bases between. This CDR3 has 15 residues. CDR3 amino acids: CASSYSNLAAEKLFF. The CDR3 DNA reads TGTGCCAGCAGTTACTCGAATCTGGCAGCGGAAAAACTGTTTTTT.

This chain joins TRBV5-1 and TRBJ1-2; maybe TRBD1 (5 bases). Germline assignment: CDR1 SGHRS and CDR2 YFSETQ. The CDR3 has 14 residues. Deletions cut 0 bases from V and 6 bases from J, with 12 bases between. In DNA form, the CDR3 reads TGCGCCAGCAGCTTGGAAGGGACTTTCGATGGCTACACCTTC. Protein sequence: CASSLEGTFDGYTF.

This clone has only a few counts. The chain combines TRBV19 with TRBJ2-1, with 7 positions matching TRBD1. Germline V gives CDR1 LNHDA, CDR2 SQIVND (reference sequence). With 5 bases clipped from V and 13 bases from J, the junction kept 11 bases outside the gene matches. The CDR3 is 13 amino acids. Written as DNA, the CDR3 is TGTGCCAGTAGTTTAATACAGGGGAAGGATCAGTTCTTC. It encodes CASSLIQGKDQFF.

This CDR3 reads CASDSSGIPTGELFF. The CDR3 DNA reads TGTGCCAGCGACTCCAGCGGGATACCCACCGGGGAGCTGTTTTTT. The chain couples TRBV6-6 to TRBJ2-2; TRBD2 aligns across 7 bases. Germline CDR1 MNHNY, CDR2 SVGAGI (reference sequence). Losses at the gene ends were 8 bases for V and 4 bases for J; bases not matched to a gene: 10. The CDR3 runs to 15 residues.

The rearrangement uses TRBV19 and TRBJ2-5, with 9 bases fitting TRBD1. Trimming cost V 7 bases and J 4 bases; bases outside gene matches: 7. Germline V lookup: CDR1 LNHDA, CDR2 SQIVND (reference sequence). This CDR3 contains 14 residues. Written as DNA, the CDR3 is TGTGCCAGTACCCTAACAGGGGGCGGAGAGACCCAGTACTTC. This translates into CASTLTGGGETQYF.

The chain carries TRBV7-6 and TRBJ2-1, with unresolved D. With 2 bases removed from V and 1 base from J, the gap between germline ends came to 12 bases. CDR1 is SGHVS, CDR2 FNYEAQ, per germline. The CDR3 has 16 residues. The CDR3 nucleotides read TGTGCCAGCAGCTTAAAACCCTACCTATCCTACAATGAGCAGTTCTTC. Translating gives CASSLKPYLSYNEQFF.

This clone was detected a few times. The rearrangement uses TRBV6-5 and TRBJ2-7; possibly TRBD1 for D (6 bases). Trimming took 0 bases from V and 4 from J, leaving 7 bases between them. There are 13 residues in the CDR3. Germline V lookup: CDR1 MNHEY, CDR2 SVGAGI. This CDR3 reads CASSYSTGYEQYF. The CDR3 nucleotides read TGTGCCAGCAGTTACTCAACAGGGTACGAGCAGTACTTC.

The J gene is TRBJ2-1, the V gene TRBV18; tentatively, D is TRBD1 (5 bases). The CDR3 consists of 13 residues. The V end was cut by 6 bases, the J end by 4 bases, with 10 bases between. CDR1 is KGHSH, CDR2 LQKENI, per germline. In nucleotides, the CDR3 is TGTGCCAGCTCTCTTGGACAATACAATGAGCAGTTCTTC. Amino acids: CASSLGQYNEQFF.

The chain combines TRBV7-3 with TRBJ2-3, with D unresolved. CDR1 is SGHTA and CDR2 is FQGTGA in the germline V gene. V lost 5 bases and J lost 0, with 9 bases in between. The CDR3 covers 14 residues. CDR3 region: CASSPLGSTDTQYF. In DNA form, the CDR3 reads TGTGCCAGCAGCCCGCTCGGGAGCACAGATACGCAGTATTTT.

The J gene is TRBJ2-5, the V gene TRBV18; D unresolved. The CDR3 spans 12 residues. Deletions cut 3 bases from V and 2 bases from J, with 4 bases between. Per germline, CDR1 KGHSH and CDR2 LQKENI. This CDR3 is CASSPSQETQYF. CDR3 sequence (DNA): TGTGCCAGCTCACCTTCTCAAGAGACCCAGTACTTC. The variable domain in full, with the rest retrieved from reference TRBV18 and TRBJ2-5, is NAGVMQNPRHLVRRRGQEARLRCSPMKGHSHVYWYRQLPEEGLKFMVYLQKENIIDESGMPKERFSAEFPKEGPSILRIQQVVRGDSAAYFCASSPSQETQYFGPGTRLLVL.

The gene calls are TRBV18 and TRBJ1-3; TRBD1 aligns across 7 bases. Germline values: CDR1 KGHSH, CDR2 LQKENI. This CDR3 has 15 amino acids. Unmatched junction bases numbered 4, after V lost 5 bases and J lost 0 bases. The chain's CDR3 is CASSEGTASGNTIYF. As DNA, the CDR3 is TGTGCCAGCTCAGAAGGGACAGCCTCTGGAAACACCATATATTTT.

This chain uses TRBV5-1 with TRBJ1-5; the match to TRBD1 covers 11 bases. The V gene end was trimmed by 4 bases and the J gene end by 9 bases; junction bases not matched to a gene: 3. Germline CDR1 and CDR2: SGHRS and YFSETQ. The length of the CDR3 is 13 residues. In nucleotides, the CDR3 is TGCGCCAGCAGCCGGACAGGGGGCCGGCCCCAGCATTTT. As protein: CASSRTGGRPQHF.

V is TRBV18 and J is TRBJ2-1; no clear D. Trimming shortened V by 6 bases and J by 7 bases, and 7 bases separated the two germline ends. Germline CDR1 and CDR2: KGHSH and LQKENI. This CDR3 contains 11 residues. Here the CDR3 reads CASSRQNEQFF. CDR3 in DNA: TGTGCCAGCTCCCGCCAGAATGAGCAGTTCTTC.

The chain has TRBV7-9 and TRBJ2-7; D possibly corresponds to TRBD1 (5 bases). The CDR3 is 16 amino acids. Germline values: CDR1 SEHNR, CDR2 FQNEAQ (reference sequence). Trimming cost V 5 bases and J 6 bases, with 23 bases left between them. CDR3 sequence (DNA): TGTGCCAGCAGCGGCCGACATCAGGGTCCCCCCTCCGAGCAGTACTTC. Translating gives CASSGRHQGPPSEQYF. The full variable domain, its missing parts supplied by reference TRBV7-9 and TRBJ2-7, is DTGVSQNPRHKITKRGQNVTFRCDPISEHNRLYWYRQTLGQGPEFLTYFQNEAQLEKSRLLSDRFSAERPKGSFSTLEIQRTEQGDSAMYLCASSGRHQGPPSEQYFGPGTRLTVT.

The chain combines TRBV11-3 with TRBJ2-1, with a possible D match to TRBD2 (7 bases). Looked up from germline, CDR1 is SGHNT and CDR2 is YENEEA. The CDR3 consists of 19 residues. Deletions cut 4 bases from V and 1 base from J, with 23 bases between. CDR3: CASSCTVGGLCKSYNEQFF. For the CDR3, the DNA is TGTGCCAGCAGCTGTACAGTGGGGGGGCTTTGTAAGTCCTACAATGAGCAGTTCTTC.

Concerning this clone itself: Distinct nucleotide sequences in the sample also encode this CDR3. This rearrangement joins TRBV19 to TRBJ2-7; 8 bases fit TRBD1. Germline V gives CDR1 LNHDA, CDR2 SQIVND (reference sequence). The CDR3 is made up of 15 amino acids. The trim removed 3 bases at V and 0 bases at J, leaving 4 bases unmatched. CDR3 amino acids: CASSIGTGLSYEQYF. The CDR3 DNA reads TGTGCCAGTAGTATCGGGACAGGTCTCTCCTACGAGCAGTACTTC.

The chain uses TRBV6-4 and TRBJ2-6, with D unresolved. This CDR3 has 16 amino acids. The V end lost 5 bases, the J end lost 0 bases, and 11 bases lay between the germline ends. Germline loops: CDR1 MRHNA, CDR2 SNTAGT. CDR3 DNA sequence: TGTGCCAGCAGTCCTGGCCAGGCCTCTGGGGCCAACGTCCTGACTTTC. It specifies CASSPGQASGANVLTF.

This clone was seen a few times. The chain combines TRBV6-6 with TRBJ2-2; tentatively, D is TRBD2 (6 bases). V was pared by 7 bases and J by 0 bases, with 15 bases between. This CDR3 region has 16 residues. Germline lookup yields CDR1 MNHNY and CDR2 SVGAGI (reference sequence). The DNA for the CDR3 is TGTGCCAGCACTGCTCGGGGGAGCGCGAACACCGGGGAGCTGTTTTTT. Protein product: CASTARGSANTGELFF.